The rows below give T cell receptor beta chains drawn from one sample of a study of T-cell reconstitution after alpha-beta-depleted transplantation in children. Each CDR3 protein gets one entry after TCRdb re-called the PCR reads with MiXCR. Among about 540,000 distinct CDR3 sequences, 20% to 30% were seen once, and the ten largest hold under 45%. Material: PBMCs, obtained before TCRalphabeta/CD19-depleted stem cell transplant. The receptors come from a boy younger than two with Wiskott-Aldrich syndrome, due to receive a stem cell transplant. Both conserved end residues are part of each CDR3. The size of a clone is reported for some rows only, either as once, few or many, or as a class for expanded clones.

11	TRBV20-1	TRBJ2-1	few	CSAYPGDEQFF
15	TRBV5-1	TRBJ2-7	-	CASSLARLAGNEQYF
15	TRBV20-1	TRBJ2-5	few	CSASRSGRGQETQYF
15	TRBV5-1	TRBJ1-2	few	CASSNRTGSSYGYTF
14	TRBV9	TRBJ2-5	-	CASSVGQGGETQYF
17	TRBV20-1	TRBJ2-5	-	CSASKSREGPTPGTQYF
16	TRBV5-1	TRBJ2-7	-	CASSLAKTSRTYEQYF
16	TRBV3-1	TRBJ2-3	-	CASSQVPGISTDTQYF
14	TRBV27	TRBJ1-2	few	CASSKTGPNYGYTF
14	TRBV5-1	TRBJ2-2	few	CASSLGSYGGELFF
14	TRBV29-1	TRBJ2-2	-	CSVDDSSNTGELFF
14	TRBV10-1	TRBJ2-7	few	CASSEMGPSDEQYF
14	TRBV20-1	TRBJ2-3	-	CSASQGEPTDTQYF